This T cell receptor (beta chain) was captured by sequencing in a study of cytomegalovirus exposure and HLA in healthy donors. Study-level results: In a later analysis, TCR beta V- and J-gene trimming showed a link to a missense DCLRE1C variant. A prior analysis recorded that most TCR beta V segments were productive about 87% or about 30% of the time.

PCR involved 60 Vbeta and 13 Jbeta primers. Measured with immunoSEQ multiplex PCR; TCRdb has only the in-frame clones, and not every one. In total, the table holds some 130,000 clones. Regarding this clone: Its antigen remains unidentified.

This CDR3 is built from 15 residues. Germline CDR1 and CDR2: LNHDA and SQIVND (reference sequence). Trimming cost V 3 bases and J 6 bases, with 17 bases left between them. The V call is TRBV19, the J call TRBJ1-1; the D gene is possibly TRBD1 (5 bases). This TCR derives from a middle-aged woman in good health and CMV-seropositive. Input material: PBMCs. The CDR3 bases are TGTGCCAGTAGTATCGGTGGCAGGGTTAACTCTGAAGCTTTCTTT. This codes for CASSIGGRVNSEAFF.